The 31 T cell receptor beta chains presented below share a single source sample, sequenced in a study of human T cells and chemical hapten exposure. The time point here: pre-sensitization, week 0. Regarding treatment: therapeutic diphenylcyclopropenone sensitization with weekly scalp DPC. MiXCR was run by TCRdb on the RACE reads, yielding one entry per CDR3 protein. The sample contains a few hundred thousand distinct CDR3 sequences, about 5.4% of which appear only once. Sequencing was performed on whole blood, taken in connection with sensitization to the hapten diphenylcyclopropenone (DPC). The source of these receptors is a young woman with alopecia areata. Some clones in this sample may be carry-over from other donors' samples.

The V call is TRBV29-1, the J call TRBJ2-1, with D perhaps TRBD1 (6 bases). CDR1 and CDR2 (germline): SQVTM, ANQGSEA. V gave up 0 bases and J gave up 6 bases, with 18 bases separating them. The length of the CDR3 is 16 residues. As DNA, the CDR3 is TGCAGCGTTGAAGACAGGGGTGGGTTTGTCTTCAATGAGCAGTTCTTC. It specifies CSVEDRGGFVFNEQFF.

V usage is TRBV6-2 or TRBV6-3 and J usage is TRBJ2-3; 8 bases align to TRBD2. V shed 5 bases and J 5 bases; nucleotides not matched to a gene: 3. In germline, CDR1 is MNHEY, CDR2 SVGEGT. The CDR3 is 13 residues long. DNA of the CDR3: TGTGCCAGCAGTGGGACTAGTCGAGATACGCAGTATTTT. Translation: CASSGTSRDTQYF.

This clonotype was observed a handful of times. The chain joins TRBV6-2 or TRBV6-3 to TRBJ2-1; TRBD2 agrees at 12 bases. The germline gives CDR1 MNHEY, CDR2 SVGEGT. The CDR3 has 15 residues. The ends lost 7 bases at V and 7 bases at J; junction bases unmatched: 8. The CDR3 here is CASKTLTSGGNEQFF. The CDR3 nucleotides are TGTGCCAGCAAAACCCTGACTAGCGGGGGTAATGAGCAGTTCTTC.

The chain combines TRBV11-2 with TRBJ2-3; 8 bases fit TRBD2. CDR1 and CDR2 from the germline V gene are SGHAT and FQNNGV. The CDR3 has 18 residues. V gave up 1 base and J gave up 2 bases; unmatched junction bases: 11. Here the CDR3 DNA reads TGTGCCAGCAGCTTAGTTTTACGGCCTAGCGGGTACACAGATACGCAGTATTTT. Translating gives CASSLVLRPSGYTDTQYF.

There are a few counts of this clonotype. The gene calls are TRBV11-2 and TRBJ2-3; D possibly uses TRBD1 or TRBD2 (5 bases each). Trimming left V 5 bases short and J 2 bases short, with 20 bases between. Germline V lookup: CDR1 SGHAT, CDR2 FQNNGV. This CDR3 spans 17 amino acids. CDR3 protein: CASSARQAQEATDTQYF. CDR3 coding DNA: TGTGCCAGCAGCGCCCGTCAAGCACAGGAGGCCACAGATACGCAGTATTTT.

The chain is built from TRBV18 and TRBJ2-7, with D hard to call. Germline loops: CDR1 KGHSH, CDR2 LQKENI. V lost 3 bases to trimming and J lost 0 bases, with 18 bases between them. The CDR3 length is 17 residues. CDR3 DNA sequence: TGTGCCAGCTCACCCGCTAATTCCGGAATCTTCTCCTACGAGCAGTACTTC. It translates to CASSPANSGIFSYEQYF. The variable domain in full, completed from reference TRBV18 and TRBJ2-7, reads NAGVMQNPRHLVRRRGQEARLRCSPMKGHSHVYWYRQLPEEGLKFMVYLQKENIIDESGMPKERFSAEFPKEGPSILRIQQVVRGDSAAYFCASSPANSGIFSYEQYFGPGTRLTVT.

This clonotype has at least ten counts. This chain connects TRBV7-9 to TRBJ2-3; 8 bases are shared with TRBD1. The V gene's germline CDR1 is SEHNR and CDR2 FQNEAQ (reference sequence). V dropped 6 bases and J dropped 3; count of bases not matched to a gene: 11. CDR3 length equals 16 residues. In nucleotides, the CDR3 is TGTGCCAGCAGTTACCCCAGGGGGCAGAGGACAGATACGCAGTATTTT. Translation: CASSYPRGQRTDTQYF.

This clonotype was recorded at least ten times. The chain combines TRBV15 with TRBJ1-1; no reliable D call. Trimming removed 5 bases from V and 2 bases from J, with 9 bases in between. This CDR3 is built from 13 residues. From germline, CDR1 is LNHNV and CDR2 YYDKDF (reference sequence). The CDR3 loop is CATSERLNTEAFF. DNA of the CDR3: TGTGCCACCAGCGAGAGACTCAACACTGAAGCTTTCTTT.

This clonotype was seen more than once but under ten times. V usage is TRBV10-1 and J usage is TRBJ2-5, with a possible D match to TRBD2 (5 bases). The CDR3 consists of 15 residues. Germline values: CDR1 WNHNN, CDR2 SYGVQD (reference sequence). Deletions cut 8 bases from V and 0 bases from J, with 16 bases between. The CDR3 sequence is CASAFGLPNQETQYF. CDR3 nucleotide sequence: TGCGCCAGCGCTTTCGGACTCCCGAACCAAGAGACCCAGTACTTC.

This clonotype came up a few times. The CDR3 nucleotides are TGTGCCAGCAGTGCTCCAGGCATCTACGAGCAGTACTTC. Its protein product is CASSAPGIYEQYF. This chain connects TRBV28 to TRBJ2-7; D remains ambiguous. Germline assignment: CDR1 MDHEN and CDR2 SYDVKM. V was cut by 5 bases and J by 3 bases, with 11 bases left in between. This CDR3 has 13 amino acids.

The table lists this clonotype with many counts. The chain employs TRBV6-5 and TRBJ1-3; D may be TRBD1 (5 bases). CDR3 size: 12 residues. CDR1 is MNHEY, CDR2 SVGAGI, per germline. V dropped 8 bases and J dropped 3 bases, with 8 bases sitting between them. CDR3 sequence reads: CASHRGGNTIYF. CDR3 DNA: TGTGCCAGCCATAGGGGTGGAAACACCATATATTTT.

The chain combines TRBV5-4 with TRBJ2-1, with D uncertain. V lost 4 bases and J 0 bases, leaving 11 bases between the germline ends. Germline assignment: CDR1 SGHNT and CDR2 YYREEE (reference sequence). The CDR3 contains 15 residues. CDR3 coding DNA: TGTGCCAGCAGCCAACGCCCAAGCTCCTACAATGAGCAGTTCTTC. Translating gives CASSQRPSSYNEQFF.

This clonotype turned up a few times. The V and J genes are TRBV7-2 and TRBJ2-3; D remains ambiguous. The germline CDR1 and CDR2 sequences are SGHTA and FQGNSA. Trimming removed 5 bases from V and 1 base from J, with 10 bases in between. CDR3 size: 14 residues. CDR3 amino acids: CASSPLIGTDTQYF. The CDR3 coding sequence is TGTGCCAGCAGCCCCCTGATAGGCACAGATACGCAGTATTTT.

This clonotype was seen only a few times. V usage is TRBV9 and J usage is TRBJ2-3, with unresolved D. The CDR3 is 14 amino acids. CDR1 is SGDLS, CDR2 YYNGEE, per germline. The V end was cut by 0 bases, the J end by 4 bases, with 9 bases between. The CDR3: CASSVGPGADTQYF. In nucleotides, the CDR3 is TGTGCCAGCAGCGTAGGTCCAGGAGCAGATACGCAGTATTTT.

V usage is TRBV5-1 and J usage is TRBJ2-2; 8 positions agree with TRBD1. Germline CDR1 SGHRS, CDR2 YFSETQ. The CDR3 consists of 16 residues. V trimming: 5 bases; J trimming: 1 base; junction bases outside the gene matches: 7. CDR3 residues: CASRPGTGLNTGELFF. Written as DNA, the CDR3 is TGCGCCAGCAGACCCGGGACAGGACTGAACACCGGGGAGCTGTTTTTT.

This clonotype was observed a handful of times. The V and J genes are TRBV4-3 and TRBJ2-3, with 10 positions matching TRBD2. The V gene's germline CDR1 is LGHNA and CDR2 YSLEER. The V and J ends lost 0 bases and 1 base, in that order; junction bases with no gene match: 7. This CDR3 is built from 18 residues. CDR3: CASSQDLRTSGGTDTQYF. The CDR3 DNA sequence: TGCGCCAGCAGCCAAGATCTTCGTACTAGCGGGGGCACAGATACGCAGTATTTT.

At least ten counts were recorded for this clonotype. This sequence joins TRBV5-1 and TRBJ2-3; D gene unclear. V was shortened by 5 bases and J by 3 bases, with 13 bases between the two germline ends. Per germline, CDR1 SGHRS and CDR2 YFSETQ. The CDR3 length is 14 residues. The CDR3 DNA is TGCGCCAGCAGGACGGCCCTAGATACAGATACGCAGTATTTT. Translated: CASRTALDTDTQYF.

CDR3 sequence reads: CASTQSTDTQYF. As DNA, the CDR3 is TGTGCCAGCACCCAAAGCACAGATACGCAGTATTTT. This chain connects TRBV2 to TRBJ2-3, with no clear D. The CDR3 extends over 12 amino acids. Germline V gene lookup returns CDR1 SNHLY and CDR2 FYNNEI. V dropped 7 bases and J dropped 0 bases, with 5 bases sitting between them.

V is TRBV6-5 and J is TRBJ2-3; TRBD1 might be the D (5 bases). This CDR3 spans 12 amino acids. CDR1 and CDR2 from the germline V gene are MNHEY and SVGAGI. V gave up 5 bases and J gave up 8 bases, with 11 bases separating them. As DNA, the CDR3 is TGTGCCAGCAGTCCCCAGGGTAGTACGCAGTATTTT. It specifies CASSPQGSTQYF.

The CDR3 nucleotides are TGCAGCGTCGACGGGGCAGGTAGCACAGATACGCAGTATTTT. It specifies CSVDGAGSTDTQYF. This chain uses TRBV29-1 with TRBJ2-3; D assignment may be TRBD1 or TRBD2 (5 bases each). The CDR3 is made up of 14 amino acids. The V end was cut by 6 bases, the J end by 0 bases, with 13 bases between. Germline V gene sequence: CDR1 SQVTM, CDR2 ANQGSEA.

The chain combines TRBV7-9 with TRBJ2-7; 15 positions agree with TRBD2. Per germline, CDR1 SEHNR and CDR2 FQNEAQ (reference sequence). Trimming at V came to 4 bases and at J to 2 bases, leaving 3 bases not matched to a gene. The CDR3 contains 16 residues. DNA of the CDR3: TGTGCCAGCAGCTCGGGGACTAGCGGGGGGACCTACGAGCAGTACTTC. This gives the protein CASSSGTSGGTYEQYF.

This clonotype was seen at least ten times. V and J are TRBV25-1 and TRBJ2-6; D gene unclear. Germline V gene lookup returns CDR1 MGHDK and CDR2 SYGVNS. The V and J ends lost 6 bases and 3 bases respectively, with 15 bases between them. The CDR3 totals 16 residues. This CDR3 reads CASSSLDVDGANVLTF. As DNA, the CDR3 is TGTGCCAGCAGCTCCTTGGACGTTGATGGGGCCAACGTCCTGACTTTC.

The chain combines TRBV25-1 with TRBJ2-3; 7 bases align to TRBD2. The length of the CDR3 is 13 residues. Looked up from germline, CDR1 is MGHDK and CDR2 is SYGVNS. The ends lost 6 bases at V and 6 bases at J; junction bases unmatched: 6. The CDR3 DNA reads as TGTGCCAGCAGGGGTACCGGGGGGGATACGCAGTATTTT. Translated: CASRGTGGDTQYF.

This clonotype was recorded at least ten times. The chain joins TRBV20-1 to TRBJ2-4; D not certain. Germline V gives CDR1 DFQATT, CDR2 SNEGSKA (reference sequence). V lost 0 bases, J lost 6 bases, and 15 bases lay in between. The CDR3 contains 15 residues. The CDR3 sequence: CSARDPRFDGNIQYF. The CDR3 region has the DNA TGCAGTGCTAGAGACCCCCGCTTCGACGGAAACATTCAGTACTTC.

This clonotype was seen repeatedly, ten times or more. The chain links TRBV7-9 to TRBJ1-1, with a tentative D call TRBD1 (5 bases). This CDR3 has 12 residues. With 5 bases removed from V and 7 bases from J, the gap between germline ends came to 11 bases. Germline-derived CDR1 and CDR2 are SEHNR and FQNEAQ (reference sequence). Here the CDR3 DNA reads TGTGCCAGCAGCAGGGAGACAGTTGAAGCTTTCTTT. The encoded protein is CASSRETVEAFF. The entire variable domain, with the rest obtained from reference TRBV7-9 and TRBJ1-1, is as follows: DTGVSQNPRHKITKRGQNVTFRCDPISEHNRLYWYRQTLGQGPEFLTYFQNEAQLEKSRLLSDRFSAERPKGSFSTLEIQRTEQGDSAMYLCASSRETVEAFFGQGTRLTVV.

The V gene is TRBV5-8, the J gene TRBJ1-4; unclear D gene. Germline values: CDR1 SGHTS, CDR2 YDEGEE. The V end was cut by 4 bases, the J end by 6 bases, with 16 bases between. CDR3 length: 15 residues. The CDR3 region is CASSPEEIDHEKLFF. DNA for the CDR3: TGTGCCAGCAGCCCTGAGGAAATCGACCATGAAAAACTGTTTTTT.

This clonotype was seen more than once but under ten times. The CDR3 DNA sequence: TGTGCCAGCAGTCGGCGGGACTGGTCCTACAATGAGCAGTTCTTC. Translated: CASSRRDWSYNEQFF. This rearrangement joins TRBV6-5 to TRBJ2-1; D is possibly TRBD2 (6 bases). Per germline, CDR1 MNHEY and CDR2 SVGAGI. Trimming took 5 bases from V and 1 from J, leaving 12 bases between them. The CDR3 runs to 15 residues.

There are a few counts of this clonotype. The V and J genes are TRBV6-5 and TRBJ1-1, with TRBD1 matching 9 bases. The CDR3 sequence is 16 residues long. Germline V gives CDR1 MNHEY, CDR2 SVGAGI. V was clipped by 0 bases and J by 4 bases; unmatched bases: 6. The CDR3 here is CASSYSTGTGSTEAFF. In DNA, the CDR3 is TGTGCCAGCAGTTACTCGACTGGGACAGGGAGCACTGAAGCTTTCTTT.

Many counts were recorded for this clonotype. This chain joins TRBV12-3 or TRBV12-4 and TRBJ2-7; no clear D gene. The CDR3 is 14 residues long. Trimming stripped 1 base from V and 6 bases from J, with 13 bases between. CDR3 coding DNA: TGTGCCAGCAGTTTAGGCCTGGGTTCTTCCGAGCAGTACTTC. This sequence encodes CASSLGLGSSEQYF.

V usage is TRBV15 and J usage is TRBJ1-2, with TRBD1 identical over 9 bases. Germline CDR1 reads LNHNV; CDR2 reads YYDKDF (reference sequence). This CDR3 is built from 15 residues. After removal of 6 bases from V and 3 bases from J, the junction contained 8 bases not matched to a gene. The CDR3 sequence: CATSPGQGFHYGYTF. DNA of the CDR3: TGTGCCACCAGTCCGGGACAGGGATTCCACTATGGCTACACCTTC.

This clonotype occurred many times. Written as DNA, the CDR3 is TGTGCCAGCAGCTTTTCCAGCACTCCTGGGCGGGAGCTGTTTTTT. It specifies CASSFSSTPGRELFF. This chain uses TRBV5-4 with TRBJ2-2; D uncertain. The germline gives CDR1 SGHNT, CDR2 YYREEE (reference sequence). The CDR3 has 15 amino acids. The V gene lost 2 bases and the J gene lost 9 bases, with 17 bases spanning the gap.